This T cell receptor (beta chain) came from a study of T cell responses to AZD1222 COVID-19 vaccine. TCRdb keeps only in-frame clones here, not all; method: immunoSEQ multiplex PCR. This table holds 91,000 or so clones, 92% found once. Comments on this clone: The antigen is not known.

General study results and limits: Spike-specific TCR depth and breadth grew after two AZD1222 doses. Among the donors, most were white British and more were female, and clonal diversity was possibly underestimated. Within unmutated variant regions lay the reported targets of nearly half of spike-specific TCRs.

From germline, CDR1 is SGHAT and CDR2 FQNNGV. CDR3 length equals 13 residues. Trimming took 1 base from V and 4 from J, leaving 7 bases between them. Second-dose intervals near 4 or 12 weeks were combined. This sample comprised peripheral blood, obtained 28 days after the second AZD1222 dose. The chain recombines TRBV11-2 with TRBJ1-2; D gene uncertain. The receptor was derived from an adult who received the AZD1222 COVID-19 vaccine. The CDR3 protein is CASSLGQLYGYTF. CDR3 DNA: TGTGCCAGCAGCTTAGGACAACTCTATGGCTACACCTTC.